Below, 27 T cell receptor beta chains from the same sample are listed, as sequenced in a study of blood T cell repertoires in COVID-19. The protocol was immunoSEQ multiplex PCR, while the TCRdb copy is restricted to in-frame clones and leaves out a portion. The sample lists 75,000 to 95,000 clones, around nine tenths occurring once. The sequencing input was peripheral blood. These receptors all come from a woman of 80 years or more with acute or convalescent COVID-19.

This clone showed up just once. The chain links TRBV5-1 to TRBJ1-1, with TRBD1 matching over 7 bases. From germline, CDR1 is SGHRS and CDR2 YFSETQ. The CDR3 consists of 14 residues. V dropped 2 bases and J dropped 8; count of bases not matched to a gene: 9. CDR3 residues: CASSLAGTAQEAFF. The CDR3 DNA reads TGCGCCAGCAGCTTAGCCGGGACAGCGCAAGAAGCTTTCTTT.

The rearrangement joins TRBV2 to TRBJ1-6; TRBD1 aligns across 8 bases. Germline assignment: CDR1 SNHLY and CDR2 FYNNEI. The J segment lost 7 bases and the V segment lost 6 bases, leaving 11 bases of the junction unmatched. This CDR3 has 16 amino acids. The CDR3 spells CASSTPSGGRNSPLHF. The CDR3 nucleotides are TGTGCCAGCAGCACCCCTTCAGGGGGCCGGAATTCACCCCTCCACTTT.

This clone was counted only a few times. V is TRBV20-1 and J is TRBJ1-1; D may be TRBD1 (6 bases). Trimming took 5 bases from V and 4 from J, leaving 8 bases between them. CDR1 is DFQATT, CDR2 SNEGSKA, per germline (reference sequence). CDR3 length: 11 residues. CDR3 sequence reads: CSARQATEAFF. The CDR3 bases are TGCAGTGCTCGACAGGCCACTGAAGCTTTCTTT.

The chain carries TRBV7-2 and TRBJ1-6, with D maybe TRBD1 (5 bases). This CDR3 contains 15 residues. Germline CDR1 and CDR2: SGHTA and FQGNSA. V was pared by 1 base and J by 5 bases, with 9 bases between. In nucleotides, the CDR3 is TGTGCCAGCAGCTTAGGGACATCTAATAATTCACCCCTCCACTTT. It specifies CASSLGTSNNSPLHF.

The gene calls are TRBV20-1 and TRBJ2-5; perhaps TRBD1 as D (6 bases). CDR3 length equals 11 residues. Trimming stripped 0 bases from V and 9 bases from J, with 8 bases between. Germline V CDR1 and CDR2: DFQATT, SNEGSKA (reference sequence). The CDR3 sequence is CSAREGHPQYF. The CDR3 nucleotides read TGCAGTGCTAGAGAGGGACATCCCCAGTACTTC.

V and J are TRBV11-3 and TRBJ2-1, with TRBD1 as a possible D gene (5 bases). The CDR3 loop spans 13 amino acids. Per the germline V gene, CDR1 is SGHNT and CDR2 is YENEEA. Trimming removed 0 bases at V and 6 bases at J, with 6 bases between. CDR3 protein: CASSLDQGNEQFF. For the CDR3, the DNA is TGTGCCAGCAGCTTAGATCAGGGCAATGAGCAGTTCTTC.

This chain links TRBV5-6 with TRBJ2-7, with TRBD2 identical over 10 bases. The V gene's germline CDR1 is SGHDT and CDR2 YYEEEE. Trimming removed 3 bases from V and 1 base from J; junction bases left unmatched: 10. The CDR3 contains 17 residues. The CDR3 nucleotides are TGTGCCAGCAGCTCCCCTATTACTAGCGGGGAATCCTACGAGCAGTACTTC. It is translated as CASSSPITSGESYEQYF. Looking up the rest from reference TRBV5-6 and TRBJ2-7 gives the full variable domain: DAGVTQSPTHLIKTRGQQVTLRCSPKSGHDTVSWYQQALGQGPQFIFQYYEEEERQRGNFPDRFSGHQFPNYSSELNVNALLLGDSALYLCASSSPITSGESYEQYFGPGTRLTVT.

This clone was recorded only once. This chain links TRBV5-6 with TRBJ2-2, with unresolved D. Germline CDR1 and CDR2: SGHDT and YYEEEE. This CDR3 comprises 13 residues. Trimming removed 2 bases at V and 6 bases at J, with 8 bases between. The CDR3 nucleotides are TGTGCCAGCAGCTTTGAGGTGGCCGGGGAGCTGTTTTTT. Amino acid sequence: CASSFEVAGELFF.

The chain employs TRBV7-9 and TRBJ1-1; D uncertain. V was shortened by 5 bases and J by 1 base, with 14 bases between the two germline ends. Per the germline V gene, CDR1 is SEHNR and CDR2 is FQNEAQ (reference sequence). This CDR3 is built from 15 residues. CDR3 loop: CASSPRDSGNTEAFF. CDR3 nucleotides: TGTGCCAGCAGCCCCCGAGACTCTGGGAACACTGAAGCTTTCTTT.

V gene TRBV10-3 combines with J gene TRBJ2-7; D remains unclear. Trimming left V 3 bases short and J 3 bases short, with 18 bases between. CDR1 and CDR2 (germline): ENHRY, SYGVKD. This CDR3 has 16 residues. CDR3 loop: CAISESGRGSRYEQYF. The CDR3 DNA reads as TGTGCCATCAGTGAATCCGGCCGCGGATCCCGCTACGAGCAGTACTTC.

This chain links TRBV19 with TRBJ1-1, with 9 bases identical to TRBD1. CDR3 length equals 19 residues. Per the germline V gene, CDR1 is LNHDA and CDR2 is SQIVND (reference sequence). Losses at the gene ends were 6 bases for V and 5 bases for J; bases not matched to a gene: 22. This chain's CDR3 is CASSTPKAGTGHLGTEAFF. Here the CDR3 DNA reads TGTGCCAGTAGCACCCCAAAGGCCGGGACAGGGCACCTGGGGACTGAAGCTTTCTTT.

The chain is built from TRBV5-1 and TRBJ1-1; tentative D call: TRBD1 (5 bases). V lost 0 bases and J 4 bases, leaving 16 bases between the germline ends. Germline CDR1 SGHRS, CDR2 YFSETQ. This CDR3 has 16 residues. The CDR3 here is CASSLAALTTGTEAFF. Written as DNA, the CDR3 is TGCGCCAGCAGCTTGGCGGCTTTAACTACAGGCACTGAAGCTTTCTTT. The variable domain in full, with the rest retrieved from reference TRBV5-1 and TRBJ1-1, is KAGVTQTPRYLIKTRGQQVTLSCSPISGHRSVSWYQQTPGQGLQFLFEYFSETQRNKGNFPGRFSGRQFSNSRSEMNVSTLELGDSALYLCASSLAALTTGTEAFFGQGTRLTVV.

The V call is TRBV18, the J call TRBJ2-1; 7 bases match TRBD2. Looked up from germline, CDR1 is KGHSH and CDR2 is LQKENI. This CDR3 is 15 amino acids long. The V segment lost 6 bases and the J segment 6 bases; nucleotides outside the gene matches: 11. CDR3 protein: CASSSSGPGGNEQFF. The CDR3 region has the DNA TGTGCCAGCTCCTCTAGCGGCCCGGGGGGCAATGAGCAGTTCTTC.

This clone was seen a single time. In DNA form, the CDR3 reads TGTGCCAGCAGCCCGGACAGGGGGAATTCACCCCTCCACTTT. Translated: CASSPDRGNSPLHF. The chain has TRBV7-8 and TRBJ1-6, with 10 bases lining up with TRBD1. The V segment lost 5 bases and the J segment 7 bases; nucleotides outside the gene matches: 2. Looked up from germline, CDR1 is SGHVS and CDR2 is FQNEAQ. The CDR3 is 14 residues long.

V is TRBV28 and J is TRBJ2-3; 9 nucleotides align to TRBD2. J was trimmed by 3 bases and V by 6 bases; bases with no gene match: 7. CDR1 MDHEN and CDR2 SYDVKM come from the germline V gene. CDR3 length: 15 amino acids. CDR3 DNA: TGTGCCAGCAGCCGAAGACTAGCGGTGACAGATACGCAGTATTTT. Translation: CASSRRLAVTDTQYF. The full variable domain, in which reference TRBV28 and TRBJ2-3 provide the parts outside the CDR3, is DVKVTQSSRYLVKRTGEKVFLECVQDMDHENMFWYRQDPGLGLRLIYFSYDVKMKEKGDIPEGYSVSREKKERFSLILESASTNQTSMYLCASSRRLAVTDTQYFGPGTRLTVL.

Of note for this clone: An end of the junction does not agree with germline; a read error may underlie this. The chain has TRBV11-3 and TRBJ2-3, with 8 bases that match TRBD2. This CDR3 is built from 16 residues. From germline, CDR1 is SGHNT and CDR2 YENEEA. CDR3 in amino acids: CARSYGGGGSTDTQYF. CDR3 nucleotide sequence: TGTGCCCGCAGCTATGGGGGCGGGGGGAGCACAGATACGCAGTATTTT. Full variable domain (outside the CDR3, taken from reference TRBV11-3 and TRBJ2-3): EAGVVQSPRYKIIEKKQPVAFWCNPISGHNTLYWYLQNLGQGPELLIRYENEEAVDDSQLPKDRFSAERLKGVDSTLKIQPAELGDSAVYLCARSYGGGGSTDTQYFGPGTRLTVL.

This sequence joins TRBV7-2 and TRBJ2-7, with D hard to call. The CDR3 spans 13 residues. CDR1 SGHTA and CDR2 FQGNSA come from the germline V gene. Trimming stripped 0 bases from V and 5 bases from J, with 8 bases between. The CDR3 protein is CASSLAPRNEQYF. CDR3 coding DNA: TGTGCCAGCAGCTTAGCCCCTAGGAACGAGCAGTACTTC. Full variable domain (missing parts from reference TRBV7-2 and TRBJ2-7): GAGVSQSPSNKVTEKGKDVELRCDPISGHTALYWYRQSLGQGLEFLIYFQGNSAPDKSGLPSDRFSAERTGGSVSTLTIQRTQQEDSAVYLCASSLAPRNEQYFGPGTRLTVT.

This clone occurred once. The chain employs TRBV28 and TRBJ1-1, with D perhaps TRBD1 (5 bases). V was clipped by 2 bases and J by 7 bases, with 8 bases between them. Germline V lookup: CDR1 MDHEN, CDR2 SYDVKM. The CDR3 covers 12 residues. The CDR3 is CASSLRGYEAFF. The DNA of the CDR3 is TGTGCCAGCAGTTTACGGGGGTATGAAGCTTTCTTT.

The gene calls are TRBV27 and TRBJ1-2; 7 bases map to TRBD1. Germline V gene sequence: CDR1 MNHEY, CDR2 SMNVEV (reference sequence). The trim removed 6 bases at V and 5 bases at J, leaving 6 bases unmatched. The CDR3 runs 13 residues. The CDR3 DNA follows: TGTGCCAGCAGACCCGGGACAGAGTATGGCTACACCTTC. It specifies CASRPGTEYGYTF.

The V gene is TRBV11-3, the J gene TRBJ2-7; D is uncertain. Germline CDR1 SGHNT, CDR2 YENEEA. The ends were cut back, 4 bases at V and 7 bases at J, with 14 bases in the middle. CDR3 length: 13 amino acids. The CDR3 protein is CASSSGPTREQYF. The DNA for the CDR3 is TGTGCCAGCAGCTCGGGTCCAACCCGGGAGCAGTACTTC.

The chain joins TRBV4-1 to TRBJ2-7; TRBD1 might be the D (8 bases). The CDR3 length is 15 residues. Trimming shortened V by 2 bases and J by 3 bases, and 14 bases separated the two germline ends. Germline values: CDR1 MGHRA, CDR2 YSYEKL. The CDR3: CASSQKTGDYYEQYF. The CDR3 region has the DNA TGCGCCAGCAGCCAAAAGACAGGGGACTACTACGAGCAGTACTTC.

In its sample, this clone was seen a few times. J is TRBJ1-2 and V is TRBV5-1; D perhaps matches TRBD1 (6 bases). The germline CDR1 and CDR2 sequences are SGHRS and YFSETQ. CDR3 size: 13 residues. The germline V and J ends were trimmed by 4 bases and 1 base, with 8 bases remaining between them. In DNA, the CDR3 is TGCGCCAGCAGCGCGGACAGTAACTATGGCTACACCTTC. Amino acid sequence: CASSADSNYGYTF.

The rearrangement links TRBV5-8 to TRBJ1-2; tentatively, D is TRBD1 (5 bases). V was cut by 3 bases and J by 4 bases, with 16 bases left in between. The CDR3 spans 15 residues. CDR1 and CDR2 (germline): SGHTS, YDEGEE. CDR3 nucleotides: TGTGCCAGCAGCTCATACATCGGGGGGAGCTATGGCTACACCTTC. Its translation: CASSSYIGGSYGYTF.

This chain uses TRBV18 with TRBJ2-1; weak D call: TRBD1 (6 bases). V shed 7 bases and J shed 2 bases, with 15 bases lying between them. The germline V gene encodes CDR1 KGHSH and CDR2 LQKENI. This CDR3 contains 15 residues. The chain's CDR3 is CASLVGQITYNEQFF. CDR3 nucleotides: TGTGCCAGCTTAGTTGGACAGATTACCTACAATGAGCAGTTCTTC.

The chain joins TRBV28 to TRBJ2-7; 7 nucleotides line up with TRBD1. With V trimmed by 4 bases and J by 3 bases, 9 bases remained unmatched. Germline lookup yields CDR1 MDHEN and CDR2 SYDVKM. This CDR3 region has 15 residues. The CDR3, as DNA: TGTGCCAGCAGTTCAACAGGGGCTTTAATCTACGAGCAGTACTTC. Amino acid sequence: CASSSTGALIYEQYF. The whole variable domain, remainder taken from reference TRBV28 and TRBJ2-7, is DVKVTQSSRYLVKRTGEKVFLECVQDMDHENMFWYRQDPGLGLRLIYFSYDVKMKEKGDIPEGYSVSREKKERFSLILESASTNQTSMYLCASSSTGALIYEQYFGPGTRLTVT.

The chain is built from TRBV6-1 and TRBJ1-2; 7 bases agree with TRBD1. Per germline, CDR1 MNHNS and CDR2 SASEGT. This CDR3 has 15 amino acids. V lost 3 bases and J lost 1; bases outside the gene matches: 5. The CDR3 DNA follows: TGTGCCAGCAGTGAGCAGGGGGTTGTTAACTATGGCTACACCTTC. As protein: CASSEQGVVNYGYTF.

CDR3 protein: CASSSSGGGETQYF. CDR3 DNA sequence: TGTGCCAGCAGCTCGAGCGGGGGGGGAGAGACCCAGTACTTC. The chain carries TRBV7-2 and TRBJ2-5; TRBD2 agrees at 10 bases. The germline V gene encodes CDR1 SGHTA and CDR2 FQGNSA. V dropped 4 bases and J dropped 4; count of bases not matched to a gene: 3. This CDR3 contains 14 residues.